This section outlines one T cell receptor (beta chain) sequence together with its context. Its antigen is not yet known. One base away there is no much larger clone; base qualities are not given. The sample's time point label, in plain terms: week 23, last vaccination. A 20-mer mutant IDH1 peptide at 300 micrograms in Montanide made up each vaccine dose, which was injected subcutaneously together with topical imiquimod. All donors had newly diagnosed IDH1-mutant astrocytomas of WHO grade 3 or 4 that showed loss of nuclear ATRX. The samples were drawn from NOA16, a multicentre, single-arm, open-label phase I trial in Germany that tested a mutant IDH1 peptide vaccine in humans for the first time. Genomic DNA for TCRB sequencing was isolated from EDTA blood with the DNeasy Blood and Tissue Kit. The CDR3 contains 14 residues, cysteine and phenylalanine counted. Kept here is only the CDR3 DNA, which spans 42 bases and is read in frame from base 1. CDR1 and CDR2 were assigned from the germline V gene as MNHEY and SVGAGI. The junction shows trimming of 5 bases on V and 4 bases on J, and the gene matches do not reach 7 bases of it.

This record belongs to a study of a mutant IDH1 vaccine in newly diagnosed glioma (dated by TCRdb to the early 2020s). Study-level background: Eight vaccinations were administered to patients in weeks 1, 3, 5, 7, 11, 15, 19 and 23, corresponding to visits V03 through V10. Vaccination started 4-6 weeks after radiotherapy alone, or was given together with temozolomide cycles in the groups whose treatment included chemotherapy. The 32 treated patients were 62.5% male and roughly 40% female, with a mean age of roughly 40 years. Before enrollment, most patients had been given radiochemotherapy with temozolomide as standard therapy, while the rest had received either radiotherapy alone or temozolomide alone. Six visits were used for peripheral blood collection: V03 (baseline), V05, V07, V10, V12 and V13. For exploratory analyses, fewer than 30 treated patients had longitudinal TCRB deep sequencing done wherever samples were available.

On the study overall, not on this receptor specifically: Availability determined which PBMC samples were chosen for TCRB deep sequencing. Changes in the top peripheral T cell clonotypes picked up by TCRB sequencing did not appear to be linked to pseudoprogression. The authors noted that analyses of patient blood samples could not be reproduced because of sample limitations. Immune responses induced by the vaccine were seen in 93.3% of patients across multiple MHC alleles.

The library was generated by the immunoSEQ multiplex PCR assay. The hsTCRB Kit was used according to the manufacturer's protocol to amplify rearranged TCR beta chain sequences. TCRB libraries were sequenced on an Illumina MiSeq. As for the authors' bioinformatics: Demultiplexing, trimming and gene mapping were performed with the kit vendor's proprietary platform. TCRdb took this table from immuneACCESS and kept in-frame rearrangements with V and J called. Such tables lack part of the clones; where checked against another copy, unresolved V genes explain under half of the gap, and the rest is unexplained. V and J calls and clone size are given by that table; D and trimming were obtained from the DNA. The sample table records approximately 50,000 clones; 75% to 90% of these occur just once. The ten largest clones represent approximately 1.5% of the sample.

This TCR was recovered from a middle-aged man with glioma. The rearranged segments are TRBV6-5 and TRBJ2-7, with 8 junctional bases fitting TRBD1. The source material was PBMCs, sampled from a glioma patient whose treatment included an IDH1 peptide vaccine. The DNA sequence reads TGTGCCAGCAGTCAGACAGGGGTGCCATACGAGCAGTACTTC. Translated, this gives CASSQTGVPYEQYF.